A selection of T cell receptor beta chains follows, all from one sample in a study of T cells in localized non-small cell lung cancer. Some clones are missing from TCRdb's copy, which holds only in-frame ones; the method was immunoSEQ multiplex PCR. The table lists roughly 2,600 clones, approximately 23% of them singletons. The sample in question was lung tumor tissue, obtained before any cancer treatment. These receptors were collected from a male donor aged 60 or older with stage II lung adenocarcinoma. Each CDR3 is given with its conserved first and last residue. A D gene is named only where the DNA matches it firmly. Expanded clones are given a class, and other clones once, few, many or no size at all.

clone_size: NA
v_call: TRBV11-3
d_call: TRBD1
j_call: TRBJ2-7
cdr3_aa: CASSLRDREHEQYF
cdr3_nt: TGTGCCAGCAGCTTAAGGGACAGGGAGCACGAGCAGTACTTC

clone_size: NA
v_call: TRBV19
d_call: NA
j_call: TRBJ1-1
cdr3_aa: CASSISSRRTEAFF
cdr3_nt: TGTGCCAGTAGTATTTCCTCACGGCGGACTGAAGCTTTCTTT

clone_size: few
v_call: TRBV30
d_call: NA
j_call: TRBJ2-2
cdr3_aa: CAWSLGSNTGELFF
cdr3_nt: TGTGCCTGGAGTTTAGGCTCGAACACCGGGGAGCTGTTTTTT

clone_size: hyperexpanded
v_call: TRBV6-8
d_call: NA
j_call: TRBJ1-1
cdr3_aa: CASGGWVDTEAFF
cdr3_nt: TGTGCCAGCGGCGGGTGGGTCGACACTGAAGCTTTCTTT

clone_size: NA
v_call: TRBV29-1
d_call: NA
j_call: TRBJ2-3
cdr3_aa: CSVNTSPGADTQYF
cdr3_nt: TGCAGCGTGAACACTAGTCCGGGGGCAGATACGCAGTATTTT

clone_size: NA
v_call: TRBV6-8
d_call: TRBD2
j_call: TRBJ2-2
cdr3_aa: CAARGEGTGELFF
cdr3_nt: TGTGCCGCCCGGGGGGAAGGCACCGGGGAGCTGTTTTTT

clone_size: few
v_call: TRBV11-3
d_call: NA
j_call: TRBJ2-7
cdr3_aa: CASSSSWEAGDEQYF
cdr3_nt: TGTGCCAGCAGCTCCTCCTGGGAGGCGGGTGACGAGCAGTACTTC

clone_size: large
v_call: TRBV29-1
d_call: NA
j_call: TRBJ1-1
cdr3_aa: CSVGDGLNTEAFF
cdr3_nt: TGCAGCGTTGGAGACGGCCTGAACACTGAAGCTTTCTTT

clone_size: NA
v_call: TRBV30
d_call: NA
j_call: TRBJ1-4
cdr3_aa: CAWSRPGGEKLFF
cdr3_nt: TGTGCCTGGAGTAGACCCGGGGGAGAAAAACTGTTTTTT

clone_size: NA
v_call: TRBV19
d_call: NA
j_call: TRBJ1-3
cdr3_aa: CASSRIGVKAGNTIYF
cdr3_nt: TGTGCCAGTAGTCGCATCGGGGTAAAGGCTGGAAACACCATATATTTT

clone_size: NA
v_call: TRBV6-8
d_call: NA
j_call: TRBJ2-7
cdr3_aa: CASTPLVGYEQYF
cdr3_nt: TGTGCCAGCACCCCTCTTGTGGGCTACGAGCAGTACTTC

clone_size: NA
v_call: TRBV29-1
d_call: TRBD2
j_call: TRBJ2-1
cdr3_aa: CSGVGLVYNEQFF
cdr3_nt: TGCAGCGGGGTCGGACTAGTCTACAATGAGCAGTTCTTC

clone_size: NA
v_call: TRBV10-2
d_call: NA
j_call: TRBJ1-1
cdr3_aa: CASSEGGAEAFF
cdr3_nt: TGCGCCAGCAGTGAGGGGGGGGCTGAAGCTTTCTTT

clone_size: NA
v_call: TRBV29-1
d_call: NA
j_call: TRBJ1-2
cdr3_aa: CSVDTDGSYGYTF
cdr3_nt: TGCAGCGTTGATACGGACGGGAGCTATGGCTACACCTTC

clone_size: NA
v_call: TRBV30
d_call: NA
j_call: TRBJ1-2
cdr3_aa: CAWSVPAGYGCTF
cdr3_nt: TGTGCCTGGAGTGTGCCGGCCGGTTATGGCTGCACCTTC

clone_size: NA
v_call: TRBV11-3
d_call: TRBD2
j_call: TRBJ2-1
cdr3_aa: CASSSTGTSLSEQFF
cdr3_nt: TGTGCCAGCAGCTCGACCGGGACTAGCTTATCTGAGCAGTTCTTC

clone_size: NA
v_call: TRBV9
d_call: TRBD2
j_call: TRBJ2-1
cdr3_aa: CASSVVAGSNNEQFF
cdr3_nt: TGTGCCAGCAGCGTAGTAGCGGGGTCTAACAATGAGCAGTTCTTC

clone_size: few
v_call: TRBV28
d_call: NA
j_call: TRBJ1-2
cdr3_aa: CASSSGAYGYTF
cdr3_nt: TGTGCCAGCAGTTCAGGGGCTTATGGCTACACCTTC

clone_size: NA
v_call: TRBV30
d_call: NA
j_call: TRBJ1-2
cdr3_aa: CAWSGGAPGYTF
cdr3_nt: TGTGCCTGGAGTGGGGGGGCGCCGGGCTACACCTTC

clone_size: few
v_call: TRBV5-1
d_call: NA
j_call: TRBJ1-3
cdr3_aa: CASSRGDTSGNTIYF
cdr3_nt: TGCGCCAGCAGCCGAGGGGACACCTCTGGAAACACCATATATTTT

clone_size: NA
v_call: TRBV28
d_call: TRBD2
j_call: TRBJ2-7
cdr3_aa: CASSFLAGPGGEQYF
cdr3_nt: TGTGCCAGCAGTTTCCTAGCGGGACCAGGGGGCGAGCAGTACTTC

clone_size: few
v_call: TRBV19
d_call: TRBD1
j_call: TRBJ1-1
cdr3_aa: CASRDSTLVTEAFF
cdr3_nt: TGTGCCAGCCGGGACAGTACGCTGGTCACTGAAGCTTTCTTT

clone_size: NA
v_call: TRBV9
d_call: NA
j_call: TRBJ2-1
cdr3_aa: CACSRWLGGEQFF
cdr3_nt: TGTGCCTGTAGCCGATGGCTGGGGGGTGAGCAGTTCTTC

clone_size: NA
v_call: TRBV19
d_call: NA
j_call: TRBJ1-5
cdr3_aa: CASMALYSNQPQHF
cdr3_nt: TGTGCCAGTATGGCGTTATATAGCAATCAGCCCCAGCATTTT

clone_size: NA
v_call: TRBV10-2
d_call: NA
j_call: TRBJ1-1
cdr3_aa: CASSESTQARAEAFF
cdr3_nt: TGCGCCAGCAGTGAGTCGACCCAGGCAAGGGCTGAAGCTTTCTTT

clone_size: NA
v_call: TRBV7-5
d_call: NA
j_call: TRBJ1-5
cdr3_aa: CASSLGAAGQPQHF
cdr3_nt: TGTGCCAGCAGCTTAGGAGCGGCTGGTCAGCCCCAGCATTTT

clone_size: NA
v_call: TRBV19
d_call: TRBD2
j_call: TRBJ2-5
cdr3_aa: CASSSGLAGGYQETQYF
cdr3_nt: TGTGCCAGTAGTTCCGGACTAGCGGGGGGGTACCAAGAGACCCAGTACTTC

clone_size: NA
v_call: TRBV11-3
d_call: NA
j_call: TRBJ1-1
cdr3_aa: CASSLGGRMNTEAFF
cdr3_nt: TGTGCCAGCAGCTTAGGTGGGCGGATGAACACTGAAGCTTTCTTT